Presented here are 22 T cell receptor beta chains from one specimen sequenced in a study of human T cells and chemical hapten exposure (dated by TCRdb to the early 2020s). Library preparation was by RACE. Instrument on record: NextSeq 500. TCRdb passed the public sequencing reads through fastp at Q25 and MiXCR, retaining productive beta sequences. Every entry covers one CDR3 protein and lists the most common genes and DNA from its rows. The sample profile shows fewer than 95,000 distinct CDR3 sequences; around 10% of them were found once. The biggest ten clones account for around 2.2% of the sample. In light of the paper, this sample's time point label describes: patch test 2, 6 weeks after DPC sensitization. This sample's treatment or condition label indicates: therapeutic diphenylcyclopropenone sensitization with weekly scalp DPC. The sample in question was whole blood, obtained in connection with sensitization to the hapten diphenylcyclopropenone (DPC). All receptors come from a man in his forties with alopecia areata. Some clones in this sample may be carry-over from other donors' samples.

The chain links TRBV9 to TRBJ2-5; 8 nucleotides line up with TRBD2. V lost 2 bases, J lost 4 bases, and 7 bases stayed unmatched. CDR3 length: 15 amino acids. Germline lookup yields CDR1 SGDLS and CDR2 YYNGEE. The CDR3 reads CASSVGELAGETQYF. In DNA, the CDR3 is TGTGCCAGCAGCGTCGGTGAGCTAGCGGGAGAGACCCAGTACTTC.

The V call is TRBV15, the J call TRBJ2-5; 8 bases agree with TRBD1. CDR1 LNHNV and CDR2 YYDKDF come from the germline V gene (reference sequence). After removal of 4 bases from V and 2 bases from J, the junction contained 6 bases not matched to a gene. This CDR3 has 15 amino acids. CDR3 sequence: CATSKGTGLQETQYF. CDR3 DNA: TGTGCCACCAGCAAGGGGACAGGTCTACAAGAGACCCAGTACTTC.

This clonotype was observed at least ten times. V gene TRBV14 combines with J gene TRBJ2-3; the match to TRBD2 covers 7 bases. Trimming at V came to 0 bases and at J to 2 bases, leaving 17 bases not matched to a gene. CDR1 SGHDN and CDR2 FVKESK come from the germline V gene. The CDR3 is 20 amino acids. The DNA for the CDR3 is TGTGCCAGCAGCCAAGATTTACTCGCACCCTGGACTAGACTCACAGATACGCAGTATTTT. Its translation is CASSQDLLAPWTRLTDTQYF.

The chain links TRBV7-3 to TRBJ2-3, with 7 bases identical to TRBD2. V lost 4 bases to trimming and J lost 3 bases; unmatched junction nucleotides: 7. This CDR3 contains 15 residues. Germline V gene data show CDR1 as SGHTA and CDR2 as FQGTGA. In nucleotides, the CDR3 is TGTGCCAGCAGCTCAAGCGGGACGGTAACAGATACGCAGTATTTT. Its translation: CASSSSGTVTDTQYF.

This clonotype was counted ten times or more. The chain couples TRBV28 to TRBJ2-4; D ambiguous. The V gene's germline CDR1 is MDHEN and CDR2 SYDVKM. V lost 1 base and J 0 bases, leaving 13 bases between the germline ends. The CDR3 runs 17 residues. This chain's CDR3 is CASSLSSVILAKNIQYF. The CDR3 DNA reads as TGTGCCAGCAGTTTATCCAGCGTGATTCTAGCCAAAAACATTCAGTACTTC.

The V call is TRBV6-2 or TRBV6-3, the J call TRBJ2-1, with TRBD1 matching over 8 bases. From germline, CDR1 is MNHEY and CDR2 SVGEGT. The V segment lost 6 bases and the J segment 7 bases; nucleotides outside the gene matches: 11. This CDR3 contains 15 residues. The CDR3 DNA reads TGTGCCAGCAGGACAGGGACAGGCTTCCGTAATGAGCAGTTCTTC. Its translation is CASRTGTGFRNEQFF.

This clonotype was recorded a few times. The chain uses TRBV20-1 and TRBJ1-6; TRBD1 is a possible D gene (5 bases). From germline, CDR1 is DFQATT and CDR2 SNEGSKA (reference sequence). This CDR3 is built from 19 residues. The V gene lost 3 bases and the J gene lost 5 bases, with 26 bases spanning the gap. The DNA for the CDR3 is TGCAGTGCTAGGGGATTCGGGACGGAGCTCGCTCTCGATAATTCACCCCTCCACTTT. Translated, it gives CSARGFGTELALDNSPLHF.

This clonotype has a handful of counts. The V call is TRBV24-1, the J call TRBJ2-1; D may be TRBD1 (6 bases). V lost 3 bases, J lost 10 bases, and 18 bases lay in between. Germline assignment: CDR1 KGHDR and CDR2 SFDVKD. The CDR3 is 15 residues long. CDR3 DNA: TGTGCCACCAGTGATGGGTTACAGGGTAGTTGGGAGCAGTTCTTC. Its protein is CATSDGLQGSWEQFF.

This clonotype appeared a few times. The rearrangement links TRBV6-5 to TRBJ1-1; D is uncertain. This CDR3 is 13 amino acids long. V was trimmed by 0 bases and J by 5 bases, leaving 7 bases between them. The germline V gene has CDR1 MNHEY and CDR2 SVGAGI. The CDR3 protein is CASSYSTATEAFF. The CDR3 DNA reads TGTGCCAGCAGTTACTCGACGGCGACTGAAGCTTTCTTT.

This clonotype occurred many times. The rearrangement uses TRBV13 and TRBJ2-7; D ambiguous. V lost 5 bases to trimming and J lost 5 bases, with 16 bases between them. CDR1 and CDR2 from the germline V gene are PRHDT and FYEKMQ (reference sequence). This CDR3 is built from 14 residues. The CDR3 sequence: CASSLRDGPHEQYF. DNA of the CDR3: TGTGCCAGCAGCCTTCGCGACGGCCCCCACGAGCAGTACTTC.

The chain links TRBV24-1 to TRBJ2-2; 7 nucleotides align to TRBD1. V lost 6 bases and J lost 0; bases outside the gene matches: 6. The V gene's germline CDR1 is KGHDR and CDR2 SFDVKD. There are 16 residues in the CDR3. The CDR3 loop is CATSSTGQSNTGELFF. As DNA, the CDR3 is TGTGCCACCAGTTCCACGGGACAGTCGAACACCGGGGAGCTGTTTTTT.

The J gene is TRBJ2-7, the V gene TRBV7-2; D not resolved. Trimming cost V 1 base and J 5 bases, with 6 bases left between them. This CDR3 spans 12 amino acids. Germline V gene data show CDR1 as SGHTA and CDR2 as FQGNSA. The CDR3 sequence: CASSLGANEQYF. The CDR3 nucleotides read TGTGCCAGCAGCTTAGGTGCAAACGAGCAGTACTTC.

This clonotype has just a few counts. CDR3 bases: TGTGCCAGCAGTTACTCGTCAGAGACCCAGTACTTC. It codes for CASSYSSETQYF. This chain links TRBV6-2 or TRBV6-3 with TRBJ2-5, with unresolved D. The germline CDR1 and CDR2 sequences are MNHEY and SVGEGT. V was clipped by 0 bases and J by 4 bases, with 3 bases between them. The CDR3 is 12 amino acids.

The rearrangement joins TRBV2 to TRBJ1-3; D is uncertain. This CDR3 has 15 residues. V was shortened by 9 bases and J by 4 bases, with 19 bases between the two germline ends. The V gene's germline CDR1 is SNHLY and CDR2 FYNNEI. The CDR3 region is CASQFTGTLGNTIYF. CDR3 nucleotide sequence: TGTGCCAGTCAATTCACGGGCACTCTAGGAAACACCATATATTTT.

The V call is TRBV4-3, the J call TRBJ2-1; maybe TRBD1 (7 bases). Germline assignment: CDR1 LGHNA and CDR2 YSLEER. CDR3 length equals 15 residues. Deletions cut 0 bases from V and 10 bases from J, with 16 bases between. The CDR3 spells CASSQEGGRAGEQFF. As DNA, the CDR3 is TGCGCCAGCAGCCAAGAAGGGGGCCGGGCGGGAGAGCAGTTCTTC.

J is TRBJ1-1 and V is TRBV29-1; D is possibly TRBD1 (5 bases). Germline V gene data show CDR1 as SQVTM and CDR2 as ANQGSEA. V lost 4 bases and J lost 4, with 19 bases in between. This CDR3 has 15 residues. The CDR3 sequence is CSVGESRGWVTEAFF. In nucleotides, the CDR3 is TGCAGCGTTGGAGAATCCCGGGGGTGGGTCACTGAAGCTTTCTTT.

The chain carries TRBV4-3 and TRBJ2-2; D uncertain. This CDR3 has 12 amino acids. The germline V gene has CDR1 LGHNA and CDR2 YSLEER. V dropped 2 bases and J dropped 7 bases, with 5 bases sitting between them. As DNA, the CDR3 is TGCGCCAGCAGCCAAAGACGCGGGGAGCTGTTTTTT. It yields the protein CASSQRRGELFF.

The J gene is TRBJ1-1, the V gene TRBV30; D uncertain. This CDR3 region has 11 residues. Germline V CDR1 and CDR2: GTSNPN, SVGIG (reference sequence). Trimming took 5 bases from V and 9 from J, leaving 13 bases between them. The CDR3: CAWLEGGKAFF. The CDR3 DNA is TGTGCCTGGTTAGAGGGTGGTAAAGCTTTCTTT.

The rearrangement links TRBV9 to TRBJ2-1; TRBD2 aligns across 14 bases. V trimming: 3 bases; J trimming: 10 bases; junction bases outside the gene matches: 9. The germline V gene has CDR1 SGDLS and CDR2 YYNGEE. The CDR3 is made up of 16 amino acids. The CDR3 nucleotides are TGTGCCAGCAGCGACCCCGGGACTAGCGGGGGCTCGGAGCAGTTCTTC. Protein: CASSDPGTSGGSEQFF.

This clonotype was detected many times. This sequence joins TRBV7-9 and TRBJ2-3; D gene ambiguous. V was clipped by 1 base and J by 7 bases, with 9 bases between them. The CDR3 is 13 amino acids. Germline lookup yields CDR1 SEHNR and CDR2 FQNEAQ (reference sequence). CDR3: CASSLVPTHTQYF. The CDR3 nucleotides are TGTGCCAGCAGCTTAGTCCCAACCCATACGCAGTATTTT.

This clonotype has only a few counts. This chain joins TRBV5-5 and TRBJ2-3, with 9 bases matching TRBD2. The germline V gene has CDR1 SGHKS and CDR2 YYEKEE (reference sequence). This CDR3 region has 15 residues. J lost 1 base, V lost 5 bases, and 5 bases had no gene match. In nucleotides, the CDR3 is TGTGCCAGCAGATTGACTAGCGGTGGCACAGATACGCAGTATTTT. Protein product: CASRLTSGGTDTQYF.

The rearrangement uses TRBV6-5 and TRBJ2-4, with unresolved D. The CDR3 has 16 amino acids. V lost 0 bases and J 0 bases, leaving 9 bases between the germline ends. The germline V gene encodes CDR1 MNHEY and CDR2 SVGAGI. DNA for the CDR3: TGTGCCAGCAGTTACTCGGAGAGACTAGCCAAAAACATTCAGTACTTC. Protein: CASSYSERLAKNIQYF.